Following are 13 T cell receptor beta chains from one sample sequenced in a study of PD-1 blockade in classical Hodgkin lymphoma. Regarding time point: cycle 4 day 1 (C4D1), after five to seven weeks of nivolumab. Every patient was affected by relapse after autologous stem cell transplantation, while exposure to brentuximab vedotin was not uniform. The repertoire was sequenced with immunoSEQ multiplex PCR; TCRdb's copy has only in-frame clones and lacks some. Of 50,000 or so clones in the sample, about nine tenths were seen once. Here the sequenced sample was peripheral blood mononuclear cells (PBMCs), taken before the fourth cycle of nivolumab. The origin of the receptors is a human donor with classical Hodgkin lymphoma.

The chain joins TRBV19 to TRBJ1-1, with 8 bases aligning to TRBD1. Per germline, CDR1 LNHDA and CDR2 SQIVND (reference sequence). This CDR3 is 14 amino acids long. J gave up 1 base and V 5 bases, and 3 bases lay outside the gene matches. The CDR3 reads CASSAGQGNTEAFF. The CDR3 coding sequence is TGTGCCAGTAGTGCCGGACAGGGGAACACTGAAGCTTTCTTT.

The chain uses TRBV12-5 and TRBJ1-1; a possible D gene is TRBD1 (6 bases). This CDR3 has 12 residues. The V end lost 6 bases, the J end lost 5 bases, and 10 bases lay between the germline ends. The germline gives CDR1 LGHNT, CDR2 FRNRAP. As DNA, the CDR3 is TGTGCTAGTGGGGTAGGGGGAACTGAAGCTTTCTTT. This codes for CASGVGGTEAFF.

The chain has TRBV9 and TRBJ2-7; D tentatively fits TRBD1 or TRBD2 (6 bases each). Looked up from germline, CDR1 is SGDLS and CDR2 is YYNGEE. V dropped 0 bases and J dropped 4 bases, with 11 bases sitting between them. CDR3 length: 14 amino acids. The CDR3 bases are TGTGCCAGCAGCGTAGACGAAGGGGGGTACGAGCAGTACTTC. Amino acids: CASSVDEGGYEQYF.

The rearrangement uses TRBV15 and TRBJ2-7, with D possibly called TRBD1 or TRBD2 (6 bases each). Trimming took 5 bases from V and 3 from J, leaving 17 bases between them. This CDR3 is 15 amino acids long. Per germline, CDR1 LNHNV and CDR2 YYDKDF (reference sequence). CDR3 sequence reads: CATSPETGAFYEQYF. As DNA, the CDR3 is TGTGCCACCAGCCCGGAGACGGGGGCCTTCTACGAGCAGTACTTC.

This clone was observed once. The J gene is TRBJ1-4, the V gene TRBV18; 10 positions match TRBD1. The V gene end was trimmed by 5 bases and the J gene end by 7 bases; junction bases not matched to a gene: 4. The CDR3 is made up of 14 amino acids. Germline values: CDR1 KGHSH, CDR2 LQKENI. The CDR3 sequence is CASSSGTGVEKLFF. DNA for the CDR3: TGTGCCAGCTCATCCGGGACAGGGGTTGAAAAACTGTTTTTT.

The chain uses TRBV7-9 and TRBJ2-2; D unclear. V shed 2 bases and J shed 5 bases, with 6 bases lying between them. CDR1 and CDR2 from the germline V gene are SEHNR and FQNEAQ (reference sequence). The length of the CDR3 is 13 residues. The CDR3 here is CASSLLGTGELFF. The DNA of the CDR3 is TGTGCCAGCAGCTTACTAGGTACCGGGGAGCTGTTTTTT. Full variable domain (missing parts from reference TRBV7-9 and TRBJ2-2): DTGVSQNPRHKITKRGQNVTFRCDPISEHNRLYWYRQTLGQGPEFLTYFQNEAQLEKSRLLSDRFSAERPKGSFSTLEIQRTEQGDSAMYLCASSLLGTGELFFGEGSRLTVL.

The chain has TRBV4-1 and TRBJ2-7; 8 nucleotides align to TRBD1. J gave up 3 bases and V 2 bases, and 6 bases lay outside the gene matches. Per germline, CDR1 MGHRA and CDR2 YSYEKL. The CDR3 spans 15 residues. The CDR3 loop reads CASSQHRDRNYEQYF. The CDR3 DNA reads TGCGCCAGCAGCCAACACCGGGACAGGAACTACGAGCAGTACTTC.

The chain joins TRBV2 to TRBJ2-7, with a weak D call TRBD2 (5 bases). The CDR3 is made up of 13 amino acids. V was cut by 6 bases and J by 2 bases, with 11 bases left in between. Germline V CDR1 and CDR2: SNHLY, FYNNEI. In nucleotides, the CDR3 is TGTGCCAGCAGCGCCTCCGGGGCCTACGAGCAGTACTTC. It encodes CASSASGAYEQYF.

V is TRBV27 and J is TRBJ2-1; 9 bases map to TRBD2. The V gene end was trimmed by 5 bases and the J gene end by 6 bases; junction bases not matched to a gene: 5. Per germline, CDR1 MNHEY and CDR2 SMNVEV (reference sequence). This CDR3 comprises 14 residues. The CDR3 DNA reads as TGTGCCAGCAGTCCTGTAGCGGGGGCCAATGAGCAGTTCTTC. This codes for CASSPVAGANEQFF.

The chain carries TRBV4-2 and TRBJ1-6; 7 positions agree with TRBD1. The CDR3 is 14 amino acids. V trimming: 2 bases; J trimming: 8 bases; junction bases outside the gene matches: 3. From germline, CDR1 is LGHNA and CDR2 YNFKEQ. CDR3 protein: CASSQPDRDSPLHF. The CDR3 region has the DNA TGTGCCAGCAGCCAACCTGACAGGGATTCACCCCTCCACTTT.

V is TRBV6-5 and J is TRBJ2-1; 11 bases match TRBD2. Germline V gene sequence: CDR1 MNHEY, CDR2 SVGAGI. Trimming removed 0 bases from V and 7 bases from J; junction bases left unmatched: 2. The CDR3 covers 15 residues. Here the CDR3 DNA reads TGTGCCAGCAGTTACTCCGGACTAGCGGGTAATGAGCAGTTCTTC. Its translation: CASSYSGLAGNEQFF.

The chain is built from TRBV2 and TRBJ1-6; D is possibly TRBD1 (5 bases). V was pared by 7 bases and J by 10 bases, with 11 bases between. Per germline, CDR1 SNHLY and CDR2 FYNNEI. This CDR3 contains 12 residues. CDR3 region: CASIAAGSPLHF. The CDR3 DNA reads as TGTGCCAGCATAGCGGCAGGGTCACCCCTCCACTTT.

The V call is TRBV27, the J call TRBJ2-4; a weak D match, TRBD2 (5 bases). V shed 2 bases and J shed 1 base, with 12 bases lying between them. Germline V gene sequence: CDR1 MNHEY, CDR2 SMNVEV (reference sequence). The CDR3 spans 16 residues. CDR3 in DNA: TGTGCCAGCAGTTTAGTGGGGAGTTTTGCCAAAAACATTCAGTACTTC. Protein product: CASSLVGSFAKNIQYF.